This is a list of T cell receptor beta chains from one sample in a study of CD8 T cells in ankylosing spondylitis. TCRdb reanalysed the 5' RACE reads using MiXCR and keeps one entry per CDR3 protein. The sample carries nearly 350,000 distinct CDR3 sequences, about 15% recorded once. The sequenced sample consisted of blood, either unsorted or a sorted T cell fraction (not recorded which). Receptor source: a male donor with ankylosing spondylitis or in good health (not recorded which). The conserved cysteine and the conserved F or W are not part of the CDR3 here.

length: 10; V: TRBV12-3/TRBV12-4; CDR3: ASSLVGGPLY
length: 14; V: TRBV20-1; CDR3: SARGGGMRAKETQY
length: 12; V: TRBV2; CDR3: ASRESAGANVLT
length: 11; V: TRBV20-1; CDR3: SAPRTYYNEQF
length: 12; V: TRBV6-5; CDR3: ASSYKGYKNEQF
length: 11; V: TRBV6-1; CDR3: ASGDRLKGGYT
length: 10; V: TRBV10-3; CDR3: AIGQGPYEQY
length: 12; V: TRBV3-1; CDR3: ASSQDRRSSPLH
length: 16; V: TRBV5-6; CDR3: ASSALLGSGRSTDTQY
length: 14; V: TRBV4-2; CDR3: ASSQGLAGAKNIQY
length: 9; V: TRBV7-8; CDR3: ASSLIGPAF
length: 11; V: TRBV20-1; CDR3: SAREPGQDTQY
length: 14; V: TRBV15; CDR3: ATSRGGSSASNEQF
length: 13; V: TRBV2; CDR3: ASSEGKRQRQPQH
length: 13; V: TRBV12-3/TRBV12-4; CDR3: ASGRDSASTDTQY
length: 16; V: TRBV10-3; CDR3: AISPTSGRAEEAGELF
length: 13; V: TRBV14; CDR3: ASSQDSRVQETQY
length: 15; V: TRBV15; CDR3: ATSRDGTGTDRGEQF
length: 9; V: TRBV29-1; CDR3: SVSEDGTIY
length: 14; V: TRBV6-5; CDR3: ASSHPGTSGKYEQY
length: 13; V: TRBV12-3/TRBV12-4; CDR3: ASKQGPGTNYGYT
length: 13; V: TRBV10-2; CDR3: ASSPLVANTGELF
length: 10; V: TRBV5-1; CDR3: ASSLEGVEAF
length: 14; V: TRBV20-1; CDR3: SASGPSPGSYNEQF
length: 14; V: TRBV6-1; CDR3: ASNLRGTSGRNEQF
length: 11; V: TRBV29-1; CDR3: SVLQTGNTEAF
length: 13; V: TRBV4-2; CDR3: ASSQVGAGVNEQF